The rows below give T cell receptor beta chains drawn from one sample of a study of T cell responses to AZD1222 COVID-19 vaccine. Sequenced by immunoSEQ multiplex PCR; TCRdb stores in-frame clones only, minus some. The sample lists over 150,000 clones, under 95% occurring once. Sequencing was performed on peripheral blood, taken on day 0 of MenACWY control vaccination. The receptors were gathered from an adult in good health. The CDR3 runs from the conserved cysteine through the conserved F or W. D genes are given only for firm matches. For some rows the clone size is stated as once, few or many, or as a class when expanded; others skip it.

CDR3nt: TGCGCCAGCAGCCGGGACAAACCCCCCTCCGAGCAGTACTTC
CDR3aa: CASSRDKPPSEQYF
v_gene: TRBV5-1
abundance: -
d_gene: -
j_gene: TRBJ2-7

CDR3nt: TGCGCCAGCAGTCAAGGGTCCACCGGGGAGCTGTTTTTT
CDR3aa: CASSQGSTGELFF
v_gene: TRBV10-2
abundance: -
d_gene: -
j_gene: TRBJ2-2

CDR3nt: TGTGCCAGCAGTTTGGCCGGGGGACAGGGATCTGGAAACACCATATATTTT
CDR3aa: CASSLAGGQGSGNTIYF
v_gene: TRBV28
abundance: -
d_gene: TRBD1
j_gene: TRBJ1-3

CDR3nt: TGTGCCAGCCGCAGCCGGACAGTCTTTCAGCCCCAGCATTTT
CDR3aa: CASRSRTVFQPQHF
v_gene: TRBV6-4
abundance: -
d_gene: -
j_gene: TRBJ1-5

CDR3nt: TGTGCCAGCAGTCACAGGCCCCGTGAAGCTTTCTTT
CDR3aa: CASSHRPREAFF
v_gene: TRBV12-3/TRBV12-4
abundance: -
d_gene: -
j_gene: TRBJ1-1

CDR3nt: TGTGCCAGCAGCCGCGAAGCGGGGAGCTCCTACGAGCAGTACTTC
CDR3aa: CASSREAGSSYEQYF
v_gene: TRBV3-1/TRBV3-2
abundance: -
d_gene: TRBD2
j_gene: TRBJ2-7

CDR3nt: TGTGCCAGTAGCATCGGGACGGCGGCTAACGAGCAGTACTTC
CDR3aa: CASSIGTAANEQYF
v_gene: TRBV19
abundance: -
d_gene: -
j_gene: TRBJ2-7

CDR3nt: TGCGCCAGCAGCCAAGATGGGACAGGGGATTTAAATGAAAAACTGTTTTTT
CDR3aa: CASSQDGTGDLNEKLFF
v_gene: TRBV4-1
abundance: -
d_gene: TRBD1
j_gene: TRBJ1-4

CDR3nt: TGTGCCAGCAGATCCCGGGGGCAAGAGACCCAGTACTTC
CDR3aa: CASRSRGQETQYF
v_gene: TRBV27
abundance: -
d_gene: -
j_gene: TRBJ2-5

CDR3nt: TGTGCCAGCAGTTTCGAGGGGTCCTACGAGCAGTACTTC
CDR3aa: CASSFEGSYEQYF
v_gene: TRBV12-3/TRBV12-4
abundance: once
d_gene: -
j_gene: TRBJ2-7

CDR3nt: TGTGCCAGCAGACTTGACAGGGGCCTTACTGAAGCTTTCTTT
CDR3aa: CASRLDRGLTEAFF
v_gene: TRBV2
abundance: -
d_gene: TRBD1
j_gene: TRBJ1-1

CDR3nt: TGTGCCAGCAGCATCGACAGACTGAACACTGAAGCTTTCTTT
CDR3aa: CASSIDRLNTEAFF
v_gene: TRBV6-5
abundance: -
d_gene: -
j_gene: TRBJ1-1

CDR3nt: TGTGCCAGCAGTTTAATCGGGAGGATGGATGAGCAGTTCTTC
CDR3aa: CASSLIGRMDEQFF
v_gene: TRBV27
abundance: -
d_gene: TRBD2
j_gene: TRBJ2-1

CDR3nt: TGTGCCAGTAGTATAGATCGTAGGGACAGGGGACCATATGGCTACACCTTC
CDR3aa: CASSIDRRDRGPYGYTF
v_gene: TRBV19
abundance: -
d_gene: TRBD1
j_gene: TRBJ1-2

CDR3nt: TGTGCCAGCAGCCATCCAGCGAGGGGCGATACGCAGTATTTT
CDR3aa: CASSHPARGDTQYF
v_gene: TRBV3-1/TRBV3-2
abundance: -
d_gene: -
j_gene: TRBJ2-3

CDR3nt: TGTGCCAGCTCACCCCGCGGGACAGGAGGAGGGTATAGCAATCAGCCCCAGCATTTT
CDR3aa: CASSPRGTGGGYSNQPQHF
v_gene: TRBV18
abundance: once
d_gene: TRBD1
j_gene: TRBJ1-5

CDR3nt: TGTGCCAGCAGCCCCCGACAGGGGGACACTGAAGCTTTCTTT
CDR3aa: CASSPRQGDTEAFF
v_gene: TRBV9
abundance: -
d_gene: TRBD1
j_gene: TRBJ1-1

CDR3nt: TGTGCCAGTAGTACCCAGGGGGGCACTGAAGCTTTCTTT
CDR3aa: CASSTQGGTEAFF
v_gene: TRBV19
abundance: -
d_gene: TRBD1
j_gene: TRBJ1-1

CDR3nt: TGTGCCAGCAGCCCCGGGAATTATGACGGCTACACCTTC
CDR3aa: CASSPGNYDGYTF
v_gene: TRBV5-5
abundance: -
d_gene: -
j_gene: TRBJ1-2

CDR3nt: TGTGCCAGCAGCTTATCGGCGGGACTCTACAATGAGCAGTTCTTC
CDR3aa: CASSLSAGLYNEQFF
v_gene: TRBV7-3
abundance: once
d_gene: -
j_gene: TRBJ2-1

CDR3nt: TGTGCCAGTAGCCCTACTGGGGCTAGCACAGATACGCAGTATTTT
CDR3aa: CASSPTGASTDTQYF
v_gene: TRBV19
abundance: -
d_gene: -
j_gene: TRBJ2-3

CDR3nt: TGTGCCAGCAGCTCAAGGGGGTTATCTGGAAACACCATATATTTT
CDR3aa: CASSSRGLSGNTIYF
v_gene: TRBV13
abundance: -
d_gene: -
j_gene: TRBJ1-3

CDR3nt: -
CDR3aa: CAWSVSGPGEQFF
v_gene: TRBV30
abundance: -
d_gene: -
j_gene: TRBJ2-1

CDR3nt: TGTGCTAGTGGTTTGTCTCGGCTCACAGATACGCAGTATTTT
CDR3aa: CASGLSRLTDTQYF
v_gene: TRBV12-5
abundance: -
d_gene: -
j_gene: TRBJ2-3

CDR3nt: TGTGCCAACCCTAGGCTAGCGGTCTACGAGCAGTACTTC
CDR3aa: CANPRLAVYEQYF
v_gene: TRBV27
abundance: once
d_gene: TRBD2
j_gene: TRBJ2-7

CDR3nt: TGTGCCAGCAGCTCACTAGACAGGGAGCCCCTCTACGAGCAGTACTTC
CDR3aa: CASSSLDREPLYEQYF
v_gene: TRBV5-6
abundance: -
d_gene: TRBD1
j_gene: TRBJ2-7

CDR3nt: TGTGCCAGCAGTTCCCCTCGATCCAGCCAGCCCTACGAGCAGTACTTC
CDR3aa: CASSSPRSSQPYEQYF
v_gene: TRBV28
abundance: -
d_gene: -
j_gene: TRBJ2-7

CDR3nt: TGCGCCAGCAGTGAGGGACAGCGGAACACTGAAGCTTTCTTT
CDR3aa: CASSEGQRNTEAFF
v_gene: TRBV10-1
abundance: once
d_gene: -
j_gene: TRBJ1-1

CDR3nt: TGTGCCAGTAGTCTACGGGACAGGGCTCTGTTCGGCTATGGCTACACCTTC
CDR3aa: CASSLRDRALFGYGYTF
v_gene: TRBV19
abundance: -
d_gene: TRBD1
j_gene: TRBJ1-2

CDR3nt: TGTGCCAGCAGCGTTATCGACGGCCTCAATCAGCCCCAGCATTTT
CDR3aa: CASSVIDGLNQPQHF
v_gene: TRBV7-2
abundance: -
d_gene: -
j_gene: TRBJ1-5

CDR3nt: TGTGCCAGTAGTAACCTCGCAGACCCTGTTAGCTCTGGAAACACCATATATTTT
CDR3aa: CASSNLADPVSSGNTIYF
v_gene: TRBV19
abundance: once
d_gene: -
j_gene: TRBJ1-3

CDR3nt: TGTGCCAGCAGCGTAGCGCCGGTTGAAAAACTGTTTTTT
CDR3aa: CASSVAPVEKLFF
v_gene: TRBV9
abundance: -
d_gene: -
j_gene: TRBJ1-4

CDR3nt: TGTGCCAGCAGCCCGAGCGGGAGGGTCTACAATGAGCAGTTCTTC
CDR3aa: CASSPSGRVYNEQFF
v_gene: TRBV11-2
abundance: -
d_gene: TRBD2
j_gene: TRBJ2-1

CDR3nt: TGTGCCAGCAGCGTAGGGGCAGAGATTTTGAACACTGAAGCTTTCTTT
CDR3aa: CASSVGAEILNTEAFF
v_gene: TRBV9
abundance: -
d_gene: -
j_gene: TRBJ1-1

CDR3nt: TGTGCCAGCAGTGATGGGCCCCCCGCGGCCTACGAGCAGTACTTC
CDR3aa: CASSDGPPAAYEQYF
v_gene: TRBV2
abundance: -
d_gene: -
j_gene: TRBJ2-7

CDR3nt: TGTGCCAGTGCGGGGACAGCCAACTACAATGAGCAGTTCTTC
CDR3aa: CASAGTANYNEQFF
v_gene: TRBV19
abundance: -
d_gene: -
j_gene: TRBJ2-1

CDR3nt: TGTGCCAGTAGTATCCGGCTAGCGGGAGGCTGGGGAGATACGCAGTATTTT
CDR3aa: CASSIRLAGGWGDTQYF
v_gene: TRBV19
abundance: -
d_gene: TRBD2
j_gene: TRBJ2-3

CDR3nt: TGTGCCAGTCAAAGACAGGGGAACACTGAAGCTTTCTTT
CDR3aa: CASQRQGNTEAFF
v_gene: TRBV19
abundance: -
d_gene: TRBD1
j_gene: TRBJ1-1

CDR3nt: TGTGCCAGCAGCCACATCACAGGGCCCGCTTTCTTT
CDR3aa: CASSHITGPAFF
v_gene: TRBV3-1/TRBV3-2
abundance: -
d_gene: -
j_gene: TRBJ1-1

CDR3nt: TGTGCCAGCAGTTCATCTGTCACAGGGCTGGGCACTGAAGCTTTCTTT
CDR3aa: CASSSSVTGLGTEAFF
v_gene: TRBV6-5
abundance: -
d_gene: -
j_gene: TRBJ1-1

CDR3nt: TGTGCCAGCAGCCCGGCGGGGAGGAACACTGAAGCTTTCTTT
CDR3aa: CASSPAGRNTEAFF
v_gene: TRBV28
abundance: -
d_gene: -
j_gene: TRBJ1-1

CDR3nt: TGTGCCAGCAGCTTAAGGCAGGGACTTAACACTGAAGCTTTCTTT
CDR3aa: CASSLRQGLNTEAFF
v_gene: TRBV5-6
abundance: -
d_gene: -
j_gene: TRBJ1-1

CDR3nt: TGTGCCAGCAGCCAAGATCTTGCTGGGGGTGAAGCTTTCTTT
CDR3aa: CASSQDLAGGEAFF
v_gene: TRBV14
abundance: -
d_gene: -
j_gene: TRBJ1-1

CDR3nt: TGCGCCAGCTTGGAGGGAGAGCAGTTCTTC
CDR3aa: CASLEGEQFF
v_gene: TRBV10-2
abundance: -
d_gene: -
j_gene: TRBJ2-1

CDR3nt: TGCGCCAGCAGCCAACAAACAGGGGCGGATGGCTACACCTTC
CDR3aa: CASSQQTGADGYTF
v_gene: TRBV4-3
abundance: -
d_gene: TRBD1
j_gene: TRBJ1-2

CDR3nt: TGTGCCACCAGTGATCCCAGACTAGCGGGTTCCTACAATGAGCAGTTCTTC
CDR3aa: CATSDPRLAGSYNEQFF
v_gene: TRBV24-1
abundance: -
d_gene: TRBD2
j_gene: TRBJ2-1